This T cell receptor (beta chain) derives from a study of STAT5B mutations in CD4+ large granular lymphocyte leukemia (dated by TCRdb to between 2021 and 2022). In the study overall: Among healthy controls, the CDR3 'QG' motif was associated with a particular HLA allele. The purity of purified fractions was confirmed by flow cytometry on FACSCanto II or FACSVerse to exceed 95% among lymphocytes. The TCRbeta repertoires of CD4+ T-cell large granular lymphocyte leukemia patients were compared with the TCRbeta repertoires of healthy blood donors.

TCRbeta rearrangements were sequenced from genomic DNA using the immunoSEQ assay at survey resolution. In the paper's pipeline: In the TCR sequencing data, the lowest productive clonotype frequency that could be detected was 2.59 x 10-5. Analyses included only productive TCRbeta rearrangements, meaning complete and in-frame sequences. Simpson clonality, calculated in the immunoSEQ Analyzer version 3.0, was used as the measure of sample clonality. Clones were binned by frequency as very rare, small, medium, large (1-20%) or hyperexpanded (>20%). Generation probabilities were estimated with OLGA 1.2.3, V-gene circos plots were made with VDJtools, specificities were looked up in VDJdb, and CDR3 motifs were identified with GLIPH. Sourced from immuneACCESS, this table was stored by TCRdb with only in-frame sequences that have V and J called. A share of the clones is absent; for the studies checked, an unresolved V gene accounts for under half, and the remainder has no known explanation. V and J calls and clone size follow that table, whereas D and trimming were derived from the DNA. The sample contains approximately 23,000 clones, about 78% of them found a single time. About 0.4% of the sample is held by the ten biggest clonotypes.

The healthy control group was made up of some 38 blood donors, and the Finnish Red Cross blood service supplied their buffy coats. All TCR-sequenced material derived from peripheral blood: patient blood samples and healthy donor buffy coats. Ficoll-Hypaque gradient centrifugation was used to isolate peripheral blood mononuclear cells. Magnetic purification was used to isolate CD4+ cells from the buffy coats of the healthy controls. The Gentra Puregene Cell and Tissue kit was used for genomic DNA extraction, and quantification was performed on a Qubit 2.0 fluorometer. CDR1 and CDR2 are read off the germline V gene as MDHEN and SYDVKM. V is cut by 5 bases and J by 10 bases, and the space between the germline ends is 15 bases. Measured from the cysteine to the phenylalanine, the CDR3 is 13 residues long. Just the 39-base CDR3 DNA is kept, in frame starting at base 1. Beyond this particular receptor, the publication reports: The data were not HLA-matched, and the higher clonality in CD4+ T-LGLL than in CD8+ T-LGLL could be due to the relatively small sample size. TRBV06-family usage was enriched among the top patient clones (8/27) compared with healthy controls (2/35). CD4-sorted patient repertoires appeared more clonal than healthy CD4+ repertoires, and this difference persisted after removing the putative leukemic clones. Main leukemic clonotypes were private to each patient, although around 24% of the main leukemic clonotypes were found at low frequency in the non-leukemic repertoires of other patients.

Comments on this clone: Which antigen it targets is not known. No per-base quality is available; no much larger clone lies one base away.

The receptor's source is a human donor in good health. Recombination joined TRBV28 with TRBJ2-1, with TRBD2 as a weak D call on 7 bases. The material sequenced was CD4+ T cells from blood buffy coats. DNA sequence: TGTGCCAGCAGTAGGGGGGGGGCAGGGGAGCAGTTCTTC. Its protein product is CASSRGGAGEQFF.